What follows are 13 T cell receptor beta chains derived from one specimen sequenced in a study of T cell responses to AZD1222 COVID-19 vaccine. Here immunoSEQ multiplex PCR was the method, and the copy in TCRdb shows in-frame clones only, minus some. This sample has about 110,000 clones, with roughly 90% found just once. The input for sequencing was peripheral blood, taken 28 days after the second AZD1222 dose. These receptors were obtained from an adult who received the AZD1222 COVID-19 vaccine.

This chain uses TRBV6-1 with TRBJ2-2, with D uncertain. Germline-derived CDR1 and CDR2 are MNHNS and SASEGT. The CDR3 sequence is 11 residues long. V was cut by 6 bases and J by 6 bases, with 5 bases left in between. The CDR3 DNA sequence: TGTGCCAGCAGCCCCTCCGGGGAGCTGTTTTTT. It yields the protein CASSPSGELFF.

V and J are TRBV27 and TRBJ2-7; 13 bases match TRBD2. Looked up from germline, CDR1 is MNHEY and CDR2 is SMNVEV (reference sequence). The CDR3 covers 16 residues. The J segment lost 2 bases and the V segment lost 5 bases, leaving 6 bases of the junction unmatched. DNA of the CDR3: TGTGCCAGCAGTAACCCCACTAGCGGGGGGGCCTACGAGCAGTACTTC. Its translation: CASSNPTSGGAYEQYF.

The gene calls are TRBV4-3 and TRBJ1-4, with a tentative D call TRBD1 (5 bases). Germline V gene lookup returns CDR1 LGHNA and CDR2 YSLEER. This CDR3 is 13 amino acids long. Trimming cost V 4 bases and J 8 bases, with 11 bases left between them. CDR3 loop: CASSPFEGEKLFF. The CDR3 nucleotides read TGCGCCAGCAGCCCCTTCGAGGGGGAAAAACTGTTTTTT.

The chain joins TRBV19 to TRBJ2-5; 13 positions agree with TRBD2. With 5 bases clipped from V and 1 base from J, the junction kept 4 bases outside the gene matches. Germline lookup yields CDR1 LNHDA and CDR2 SQIVND (reference sequence). This CDR3 region has 16 residues. CDR3 nucleotide sequence: TGTGCCAGTAGTGCAAGGACTAGCGGGGGCCAAGAGACCCAGTACTTC. Encoded protein: CASSARTSGGQETQYF.

The chain uses TRBV14 and TRBJ1-6, with D unresolved. The CDR3 consists of 15 residues. Germline V CDR1 and CDR2: SGHDN, FVKESK. V dropped 0 bases and J dropped 8 bases, with 11 bases sitting between them. CDR3 coding DNA: TGTGCCAGCAGCCAAGATATGAGCATTTATTCACCCCTCCACTTT. Protein sequence: CASSQDMSIYSPLHF.

This chain uses TRBV10-1 with TRBJ1-1; tentatively, D is TRBD1 (5 bases). CDR3 length: 15 amino acids. CDR1 WNHNN and CDR2 SYGVQD come from the germline V gene (reference sequence). V shed 2 bases and J shed 2 bases, with 12 bases lying between them. CDR3 loop: CASSEGTEDNTEAFF. The CDR3 coding sequence is TGCGCCAGCAGTGAGGGGACGGAAGATAACACTGAAGCTTTCTTT.

This clone occurred once. The chain employs TRBV29-1 and TRBJ2-3, with TRBD2 matching 12 bases. CDR3 length: 16 residues. The junction had 10 bases not matched to a gene; V was cut back by 5 bases and J by 4 bases. Per the germline V gene, CDR1 is SQVTM and CDR2 is ANQGSEA. The CDR3 region is CSVPTASGGAPDTQYF. The CDR3 DNA reads as TGCAGCGTTCCGACCGCTAGCGGGGGGGCCCCAGATACGCAGTATTTT.

The chain links TRBV19 to TRBJ1-1, with 7 bases matching TRBD1. Per germline, CDR1 LNHDA and CDR2 SQIVND (reference sequence). The V and J ends lost 3 bases and 3 bases, in that order; junction bases with no gene match: 7. The CDR3 contains 15 residues. The DNA of the CDR3 is TGTGCCAGTAGTATCGGGGGACAGCCGTACACTGAAGCTTTCTTT. It translates to CASSIGGQPYTEAFF.

The gene calls are TRBV19 and TRBJ2-7; D might be TRBD1 or TRBD2, each matching 5 bases. Trimming took 6 bases from V and 0 from J, leaving 12 bases between them. This CDR3 has 14 amino acids. Germline-derived CDR1 and CDR2 are LNHDA and SQIVND (reference sequence). The CDR3 DNA reads as TGTGCCAGTAGGCCGGGACCGAGCTCCTACGAGCAGTACTTC. This encodes CASRPGPSSYEQYF.

The V call is TRBV4-1, the J call TRBJ2-2; 7 bases fit TRBD1. V lost 1 base, J lost 4 bases, and 3 bases stayed unmatched. The CDR3 extends over 15 amino acids. The germline gives CDR1 MGHRA, CDR2 YSYEKL. The CDR3, as DNA: TGCGCCAGCAGCCAAGTTCCAGGGGGCACCGGGGAGCTGTTTTTT. Its translation is CASSQVPGGTGELFF.

V is TRBV7-2 and J is TRBJ2-1, with D hard to call. Germline V gene lookup returns CDR1 SGHTA and CDR2 FQGNSA. Trimming cost V 1 base and J 15 bases, with 13 bases left between them. This CDR3 has 12 residues. This chain's CDR3 is CASSLVAGIGFF. In nucleotides, the CDR3 is TGTGCCAGCAGCTTAGTGGCAGGAATCGGGTTCTTC.

The V call is TRBV5-6, the J call TRBJ1-3, with D perhaps TRBD1 (5 bases). Trimming removed 3 bases at V and 0 bases at J, with 13 bases between. The CDR3 is 16 residues long. Germline loops: CDR1 SGHDT, CDR2 YYEEEE. The DNA for the CDR3 is TGTGCCAGCAGCTCGGGGGTTTCTTACTCTGGAAACACCATATATTTT. It translates to CASSSGVSYSGNTIYF.

This sequence joins TRBV10-3 and TRBJ2-7; possibly TRBD1 or TRBD2 for D (5 bases each). V was shortened by 10 bases and J by 2 bases, with 18 bases between the two germline ends. Germline V gene data show CDR1 as ENHRY and CDR2 as SYGVKD. The CDR3 is 14 residues long. CDR3 DNA sequence: TGTGCCACCGGGACCCCTGAAATGCCCTACGAGCAGTACTTC. Translating it yields CATGTPEMPYEQYF.